This T cell receptor beta chain was sequenced for a study of cytomegalovirus exposure and HLA in healthy donors. Study conclusions and caveats: It was shown in a later analysis that HLA-associated TCR beta chains were more clonally expanded than other, equally common chains.

V was trimmed by 3 bases and J by 5 bases, leaving 20 bases between them. Germline CDR1 and CDR2: LGHNA and YNFKEQ. This CDR3 is built from 18 residues. The PCR made use of 60 Vbeta and 13 Jbeta primers. TCRdb's copy holds only in-frame clones and misses some; the assay was immunoSEQ multiplex PCR. There are 150,000 to 190,000 clones in the sample; about 85% occur only once, and 2% to 2.5% lies in the top ten. This clone appeared a single time. Its target is not known. The origin of this receptor is a young woman in good health and CMV-seronegative. Input material: PBMCs. This chain joins TRBV4-2 and TRBJ1-6; D call uncertain. The CDR3: CASSQGIPGSGDNSPLHF. DNA of the CDR3: TGTGCCAGCAGCCAGGGTATCCCCGGGTCCGGGGATAATTCACCCCTCCACTTT.